Following are 29 T cell receptor beta chains from one sample sequenced in a study of blood T cell repertoires in COVID-19 (dated by TCRdb to about 2020). Library preparation was by the immunoSEQ multiplex PCR assay. In TCRdb, the immuneACCESS table is reduced to in-frame sequences with V and J assigned. These tables do not hold every clone; where another copy was compared, an unresolved V gene accounts for under half, and the others remain unexplained. The sample contains hundreds of thousands of clones, 85% of them found a single time. Together, the top ten hold 3.5% to 4% of the sample. Specimen: peripheral blood. The receptors here all came from a woman aged 18-30 years with acute or convalescent COVID-19.

This clone was seen only once. The V gene is TRBV6-5, the J gene TRBJ1-5, with unresolved D. V was shortened by 6 bases and J by 1 base, with 13 bases between the two germline ends. CDR1 is MNHEY, CDR2 SVGAGI, per germline. The CDR3 spans 15 residues. CDR3 coding DNA: TGTGCCAGCAGGGTTCGGCGGGAAAGCAATCAGCCCCAGCATTTT. This translates into CASRVRRESNQPQHF.

CDR3 nucleotide sequence: TGTGCCAGCAGCCACGGGATCATAGCTTTCTTT. As protein: CASSHGIIAFF. V usage is TRBV3-1 (or the pseudogene TRBV3-2) and J usage is TRBJ1-1, with D unresolved. This CDR3 region has 11 residues. The germline V and J ends were trimmed by 3 bases and 10 bases, with 9 bases remaining between them. From germline, CDR1 is LGHDT and CDR2 YNNKEL (reference sequence).

In its sample, this clone was seen a few times. The J gene is TRBJ1-3, the V gene TRBV14; a possible D gene is TRBD1 (5 bases). Trimming shortened V by 4 bases and J by 2 bases, and 9 bases separated the two germline ends. The CDR3 length is 14 residues. In germline, CDR1 is SGHDN, CDR2 FVKESK. The CDR3 reads CASSPEDTGNTIYF. The CDR3 DNA is TGTGCCAGCAGCCCTGAGGACACTGGAAACACCATATATTTT.

The rearrangement uses TRBV5-5 and TRBJ1-2; a possible D gene is TRBD1 (6 bases). CDR1 is SGHKS, CDR2 YYEKEE, per germline (reference sequence). V dropped 4 bases and J dropped 8 bases, with 18 bases sitting between them. This CDR3 is built from 14 residues. The CDR3 is CASSHADSRGGYTF. The CDR3 DNA reads TGTGCCAGCAGCCACGCGGATAGCAGGGGAGGCTACACCTTC.

The V call is TRBV5-6, the J call TRBJ2-1, with 7 bases matching TRBD1. The CDR3 runs 12 residues. CDR1 and CDR2 from the germline V gene are SGHDT and YYEEEE. J gave up 9 bases and V 5 bases, and 5 bases lay outside the gene matches. CDR3 in amino acids: CASSRQGGEQFF. CDR3 DNA sequence: TGTGCCAGCAGTCGACAGGGTGGTGAGCAGTTCTTC.

V is TRBV24-1 and J is TRBJ2-5, with 13 bases aligning to TRBD2. CDR3 size: 16 residues. From germline, CDR1 is KGHDR and CDR2 SFDVKD. Losses at the gene ends were 3 bases for V and 4 bases for J; bases not matched to a gene: 4. The CDR3 DNA follows: TGTGCCACCAGTGATGGACTAGCGGGAGTATCAGAGACCCAGTACTTC. It yields the protein CATSDGLAGVSETQYF.

The rearrangement links TRBV27 to TRBJ2-7, with 7 bases that match TRBD1. Germline CDR1 reads MNHEY; CDR2 reads SMNVEV (reference sequence). J gave up 3 bases and V 6 bases, and 8 bases lay outside the gene matches. The length of the CDR3 is 14 residues. The CDR3: CASSQGGQYYEQYF. CDR3 sequence (DNA): TGTGCCAGCAGCCAAGGGGGACAGTACTACGAGCAGTACTTC.

The chain joins TRBV19 to TRBJ2-5, with TRBD1 matching 8 bases. Trimming at V came to 5 bases and at J to 5 bases, leaving 4 bases not matched to a gene. CDR3 size: 13 residues. The germline gives CDR1 LNHDA, CDR2 SQIVND (reference sequence). The CDR3 loop reads CASSQDRGETQYF. The DNA of the CDR3 is TGTGCCAGTAGTCAAGACAGGGGTGAGACCCAGTACTTC.

This chain links TRBV27 with TRBJ2-3; TRBD2 matches at 13 bases. The CDR3 covers 15 residues. Germline V lookup: CDR1 MNHEY, CDR2 SMNVEV (reference sequence). The V segment lost 5 bases and the J segment 6 bases; nucleotides outside the gene matches: 5. The CDR3 loop reads CASSLGLAGVDTQYF. The DNA for the CDR3 is TGTGCCAGCAGTCTCGGACTAGCGGGAGTGGATACGCAGTATTTT.

The chain couples TRBV4-2 to TRBJ2-3, with D possibly TRBD2 on 5 matching bases. Trimming cost V 0 bases and J 2 bases, with 18 bases left between them. Germline loops: CDR1 LGHNA, CDR2 YNFKEQ. The CDR3 contains 18 residues. The CDR3 reads CASSQDTGSAGATDTQYF. The CDR3 bases are TGTGCCAGCAGCCAAGATACTGGTTCGGCGGGCGCCACAGATACGCAGTATTTT.

The sample holds one count of this clone. The V call is TRBV6-5, the J call TRBJ1-2, with 7 nucleotides matching TRBD1. With 4 bases clipped from V and 5 bases from J, the junction kept 10 bases outside the gene matches. This CDR3 region has 15 residues. Per germline, CDR1 MNHEY and CDR2 SVGAGI. The CDR3 sequence: CASSWTPGQTYGYTF. DNA for the CDR3: TGTGCCAGCAGTTGGACCCCGGGACAGACGTATGGCTACACCTTC.

The sample holds a few counts of this clone. The rearrangement links TRBV2 to TRBJ1-2; D is unclear. CDR3 length: 16 residues. Germline CDR1 SNHLY, CDR2 FYNNEI. Trimming pared 1 base from V and 0 bases from J, leaving 12 bases between. DNA of the CDR3: TGTGCCAGCAGTGAAGGGGGTGTCGGGGCTAACTATGGCTACACCTTC. Translated: CASSEGGVGANYGYTF.

The sample holds one count of this clone. The chain carries TRBV4-1 and TRBJ2-6; perhaps TRBD1 as D (5 bases). CDR3 length equals 17 residues. With 3 bases removed from V and 0 bases from J, the gap between germline ends came to 12 bases. CDR1 MGHRA and CDR2 YSYEKL come from the germline V gene. CDR3 bases: TGCGCCAGCAGCCAGCGACAGCTCCTCTCTGGGGCCAACGTCCTGACTTTC. The encoded protein is CASSQRQLLSGANVLTF.

This clone appeared once. J is TRBJ1-6 and V is TRBV14; D is unresolved. V lost 1 base, J lost 1 base, and 11 bases lay in between. Germline V gene sequence: CDR1 SGHDN, CDR2 FVKESK. The CDR3 consists of 17 residues. In DNA, the CDR3 is TGTGCCAGCAGCCAAGGATCTAGAAGTTCCTATAATTCACCCCTCCACTTT. It codes for CASSQGSRSSYNSPLHF.

The chain uses TRBV7-3 and TRBJ2-1; TRBD2 aligns across 8 bases. CDR1 is SGHTA, CDR2 FQGTGA, per germline. V lost 5 bases and J lost 5; bases outside the gene matches: 11. The CDR3 is 16 residues long. This CDR3 reads CASSPGLVSNHNEQFF. CDR3 bases: TGTGCCAGCAGCCCGGGACTAGTTAGTAACCACAATGAGCAGTTCTTC.

The chain links TRBV5-8 to TRBJ2-7, with D perhaps TRBD1 (6 bases). This CDR3 comprises 14 residues. Looked up from germline, CDR1 is SGHTS and CDR2 is YDEGEE. The V gene lost 0 bases and the J gene lost 1 base, with 8 bases spanning the gap. The CDR3 here is CASSLGGGSYEQYF. CDR3 coding DNA: TGTGCCAGCAGCTTGGGAGGGGGTTCCTACGAGCAGTACTTC.

On this clone itself: A junction boundary mismatches the germline segment, possibly from a read error. The J gene is TRBJ2-7, the V gene TRBV3-1 (or the pseudogene TRBV3-2); D possibly corresponds to TRBD1 (6 bases). CDR3 length: 13 amino acids. Germline V gives CDR1 LGHDT, CDR2 YNNKEL (reference sequence). In DNA form, the CDR3 reads TGTGCCAGCAGCCAAGAGGGATGGACAGCGTTTAACTTC. Translating it yields CASSQEGWTAFNF.

Concerning this clone: The sample contains more than one DNA sequence encoding this CDR3. This chain connects TRBV6-5 to TRBJ2-7, with a weak D call TRBD2 (5 bases). Germline lookup yields CDR1 MNHEY and CDR2 SVGAGI. The CDR3 extends over 12 amino acids. Trimming removed 8 bases from V and 2 bases from J, with 10 bases in between. The CDR3 loop is CASSRGTYEQYF. The CDR3, as DNA: TGTGCCAGCTCCCGGGGAACCTACGAGCAGTACTTC.

V usage is TRBV5-1 and J usage is TRBJ2-7, with D perhaps TRBD2 (6 bases). The germline CDR1 and CDR2 sequences are SGHRS and YFSETQ. The CDR3 extends over 15 amino acids. Trimming removed 2 bases from V and 4 bases from J, with 16 bases in between. CDR3 DNA: TGCGCCAGCAGCTTTGACCGGAGAGGGACTTACGAGCAGTACTTC. Its translation: CASSFDRRGTYEQYF. The variable domain in full, completed from reference TRBV5-1 and TRBJ2-7, reads KAGVTQTPRYLIKTRGQQVTLSCSPISGHRSVSWYQQTPGQGLQFLFEYFSETQRNKGNFPGRFSGRQFSNSRSEMNVSTLELGDSALYLCASSFDRRGTYEQYFGPGTRLTVT.

This clone appeared a few times. The gene calls are TRBV11-2 and TRBJ2-7; 7 bases are a match to TRBD1. J gave up 2 bases and V 4 bases, and 5 bases lay outside the gene matches. Germline V gene data show CDR1 as SGHAT and CDR2 as FQNNGV. The CDR3 runs 14 residues. CDR3 residues: CASSSTGTAYEQYF. CDR3 bases: TGTGCCAGCAGCTCAACCGGGACAGCCTACGAGCAGTACTTC.

The rearrangement links TRBV7-9 to TRBJ1-5, with 9 bases matching TRBD1. The germline V gene encodes CDR1 SEHNR and CDR2 FQNEAQ (reference sequence). The ends lost 0 bases at V and 6 bases at J; junction bases unmatched: 6. The length of the CDR3 is 16 residues. The DNA of the CDR3 is TGTGCCAGCAGCTTAGCGGGACAGGGTCATGCTCAGCCCCAGCATTTT. Translation gives CASSLAGQGHAQPQHF.

This clone was counted between two and nine times. V usage is TRBV3-1 (or the pseudogene TRBV3-2) and J usage is TRBJ2-5; possible D gene TRBD1, 5 bases. Germline values: CDR1 LGHDT, CDR2 YNNKEL (reference sequence). The CDR3 length is 16 residues. V lost 0 bases and J lost 1, with 12 bases in between. CDR3 coding DNA: TGTGCCAGCAGCCAAGATGCGAGTCAGGGCCAAGAGACCCAGTACTTC. Translated: CASSQDASQGQETQYF.

The sample holds a few counts of this clone. The J gene is TRBJ2-5, the V gene TRBV19, with 7 bases matching TRBD2. Trimming cost V 4 bases and J 5 bases; bases outside gene matches: 7. CDR3 length: 14 residues. CDR1 is LNHDA, CDR2 SQIVND, per germline (reference sequence). This CDR3 is CASSRGPSGETQYF. CDR3 bases: TGTGCCAGTAGTAGAGGCCCTAGCGGTGAGACCCAGTACTTC.

V is TRBV18 and J is TRBJ1-4; the match to TRBD1 covers 8 bases. Germline lookup yields CDR1 KGHSH and CDR2 LQKENI. Unmatched junction bases numbered 7, after V lost 5 bases and J lost 5 bases. This CDR3 is 15 amino acids long. The CDR3 DNA is TGTGCCAGCTCAACGCCGGGACAGGAGAATGAAAAACTGTTTTTT. Amino acid sequence: CASSTPGQENEKLFF.

The chain employs TRBV6-1 and TRBJ2-7; 10 bases map to TRBD2. Germline V gene lookup returns CDR1 MNHNS and CDR2 SASEGT. The CDR3 runs 16 residues. Trimming removed 3 bases from V and 4 bases from J; junction bases left unmatched: 9. The CDR3: CASSEGAGGPYYEQYF. Written as DNA, the CDR3 is TGTGCCAGCAGTGAGGGAGCGGGAGGGCCTTATTACGAGCAGTACTTC.

The chain is built from TRBV5-4 and TRBJ1-1; perhaps TRBD1 as D (6 bases). Germline V gene lookup returns CDR1 SGHNT and CDR2 YYREEE (reference sequence). The CDR3 is 15 residues long. With 5 bases removed from V and 0 bases from J, the gap between germline ends came to 14 bases. The CDR3 sequence is CASRSRGTMNTEAFF. CDR3 in DNA: TGTGCCAGCAGATCCAGGGGAACCATGAACACTGAAGCTTTCTTT. Combining the CDR3 with reference TRBV5-4 and TRBJ1-1 gives the whole variable domain ETGVTQSPTHLIKTRGQQVTLRCSSQSGHNTVSWYQQALGQGPQFIFQYYREEENGRGNFPPRFSGLQFPNYSSELNVNALELDDSALYLCASRSRGTMNTEAFFGQGTRLTVV.

This clone has only a few counts. The rearrangement uses TRBV7-9 and TRBJ1-2, with TRBD1 matching over 8 bases. The V gene end was trimmed by 5 bases and the J gene end by 3 bases; junction bases not matched to a gene: 8. Germline V CDR1 and CDR2: SEHNR, FQNEAQ (reference sequence). CDR3 length equals 15 residues. The chain's CDR3 is CASSAHRGKDYGYTF. CDR3 bases: TGTGCCAGCAGCGCCCACAGGGGGAAGGACTATGGCTACACCTTC.

This chain links TRBV30 with TRBJ2-7, with 11 nucleotides matching TRBD2. With V trimmed by 0 bases and J by 6 bases, 4 bases remained unmatched. CDR1 is GTSNPN and CDR2 is SVGIG in the germline V gene (reference sequence). This CDR3 region has 14 residues. CDR3: CAWSVGLAGGEQYF. The CDR3 DNA is TGTGCCTGGAGTGTAGGTCTAGCGGGGGGCGAGCAGTACTTC.

This rearrangement joins TRBV3-1 (or the pseudogene TRBV3-2) to TRBJ1-6; possibly TRBD1 for D (5 bases). The CDR3 loop spans 16 amino acids. Trimming stripped 1 base from V and 8 bases from J, with 15 bases between. The germline gives CDR1 LGHDT, CDR2 YNNKEL (reference sequence). Here the CDR3 reads CASSQGRGGTYSPLHF. CDR3 bases: TGTGCCAGCAGCCAAGGGCGCGGGGGGACTTATTCACCCCTCCACTTT.